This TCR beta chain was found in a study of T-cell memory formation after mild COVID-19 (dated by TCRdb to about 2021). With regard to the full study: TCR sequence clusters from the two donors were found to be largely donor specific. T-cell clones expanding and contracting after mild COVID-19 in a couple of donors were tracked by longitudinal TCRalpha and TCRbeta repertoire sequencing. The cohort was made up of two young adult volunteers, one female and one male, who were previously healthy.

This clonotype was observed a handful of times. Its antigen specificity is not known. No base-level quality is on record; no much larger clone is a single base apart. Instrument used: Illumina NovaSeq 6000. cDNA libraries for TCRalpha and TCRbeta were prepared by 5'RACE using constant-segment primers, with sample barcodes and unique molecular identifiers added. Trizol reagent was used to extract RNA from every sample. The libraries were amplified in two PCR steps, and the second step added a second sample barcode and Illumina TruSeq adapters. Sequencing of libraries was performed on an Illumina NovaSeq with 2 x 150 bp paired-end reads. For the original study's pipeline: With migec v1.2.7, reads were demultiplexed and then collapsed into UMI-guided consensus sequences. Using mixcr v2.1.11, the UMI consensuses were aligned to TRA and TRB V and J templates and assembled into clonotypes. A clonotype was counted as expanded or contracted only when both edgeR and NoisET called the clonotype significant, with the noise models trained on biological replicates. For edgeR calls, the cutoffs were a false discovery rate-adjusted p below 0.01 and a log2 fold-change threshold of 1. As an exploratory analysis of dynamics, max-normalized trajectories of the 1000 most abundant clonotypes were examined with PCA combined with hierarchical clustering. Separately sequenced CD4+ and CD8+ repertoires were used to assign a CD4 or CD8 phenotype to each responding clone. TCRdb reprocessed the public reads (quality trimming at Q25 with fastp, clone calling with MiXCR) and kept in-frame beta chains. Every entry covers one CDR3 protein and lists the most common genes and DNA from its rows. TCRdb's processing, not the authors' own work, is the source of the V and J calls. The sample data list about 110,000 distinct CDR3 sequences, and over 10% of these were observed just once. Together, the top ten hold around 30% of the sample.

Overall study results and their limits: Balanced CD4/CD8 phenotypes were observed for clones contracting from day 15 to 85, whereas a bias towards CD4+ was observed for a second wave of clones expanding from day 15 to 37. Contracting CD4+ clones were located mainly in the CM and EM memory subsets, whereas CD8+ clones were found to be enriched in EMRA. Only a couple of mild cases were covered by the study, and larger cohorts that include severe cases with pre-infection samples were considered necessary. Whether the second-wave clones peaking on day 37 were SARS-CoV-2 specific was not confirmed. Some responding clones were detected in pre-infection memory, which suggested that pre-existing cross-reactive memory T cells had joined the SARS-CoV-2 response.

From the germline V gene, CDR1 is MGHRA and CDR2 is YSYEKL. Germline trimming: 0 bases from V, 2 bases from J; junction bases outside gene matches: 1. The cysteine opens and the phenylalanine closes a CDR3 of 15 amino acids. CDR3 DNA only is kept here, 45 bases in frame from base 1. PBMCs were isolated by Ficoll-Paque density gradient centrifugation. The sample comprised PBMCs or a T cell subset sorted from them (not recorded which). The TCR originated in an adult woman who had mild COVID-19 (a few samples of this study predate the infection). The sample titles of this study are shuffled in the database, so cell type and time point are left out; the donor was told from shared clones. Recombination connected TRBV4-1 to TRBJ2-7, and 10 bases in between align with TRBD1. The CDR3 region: CASSQEDRGAYEQYF. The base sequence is TGCGCCAGCAGCCAAGAGGACAGGGGGGCCTACGAGCAGTACTTC.